This TCR beta chain was observed in a study of vaccination and CD4 T cells after COVID-19. Oncomine TCR Beta short-read sequencing was applied to DNA from cultured CD4+ T cells. TCRdb processed the PCR reads anew with MiXCR; each CDR3 protein has one entry. The repertoire holds more than 15,000 distinct CDR3 sequences, with roughly 31% as singletons. This clonotype was counted only a few times. The antigen is undetermined. Noted treatment: roughly 10-day PBMC culture with coronavirus spike peptide pools or control peptides (ViraFEST assay). This clonotype was obtained from a human donor with COVID-19. Specimen: cultured CD4+ T cells from blood.

The CDR3 nucleotides read TGTGCCAGCAGCAAAGGGCAGGGAATCCCGGAACTGTTTTTT. It specifies CASSKGQGIPELFF. The chain couples TRBV21-1 to TRBJ1-4; the D call in the table, TRBD1, was not verified against the DNA. TRBV21-1 is deemed a pseudogene. CDR3 length equals 14 residues.